Listed here is a single TCR beta chain. Participants were placed into cohorts based on the clinical history they reported. This sample was included in a study of blood T cell repertoires in COVID-19. CDR3 size: 14 residues. CDR1 and CDR2 from the germline V gene are GTSNPN and SVGIG (reference sequence). V shed 0 bases and J shed 1 base, with 9 bases lying between them. The authors' processing: Cell counts per sample came from amplifying reference gene primers. Some clones are missing from TCRdb's copy, which holds only in-frame ones; the method was immunoSEQ multiplex PCR. D and trimming were read from the DNA, whereas the V and J calls and clone size are those reported in that table. The repertoire holds some 150,000 clones, with 87% as singletons.

This sequence was found in a human donor with acute COVID-19. The donor label of this sample is uncertain. The chain is built from TRBV30 and TRBJ1-1; no definite D call. The source material was PBMCs or T cells enriched from blood (not recorded which). CDR3 nucleotide sequence: TGTGCCTGGAGTGTACTCCCACGGAACACTGAAGCTTTCTTT. Its protein is CAWSVLPRNTEAFF.